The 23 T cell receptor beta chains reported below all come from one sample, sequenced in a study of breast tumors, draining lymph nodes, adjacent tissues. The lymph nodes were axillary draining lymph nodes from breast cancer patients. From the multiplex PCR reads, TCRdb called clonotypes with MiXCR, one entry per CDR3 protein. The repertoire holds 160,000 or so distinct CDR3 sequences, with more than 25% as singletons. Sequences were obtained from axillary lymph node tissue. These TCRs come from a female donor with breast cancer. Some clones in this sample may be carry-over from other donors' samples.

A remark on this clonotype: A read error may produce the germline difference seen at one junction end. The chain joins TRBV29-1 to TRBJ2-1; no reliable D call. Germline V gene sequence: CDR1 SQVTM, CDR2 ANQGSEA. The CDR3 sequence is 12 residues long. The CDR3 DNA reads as TGCAGCGTTGAAGGGCAACACAATAAGCAGTTCTTC. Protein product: CSVEGQHNKQFF.

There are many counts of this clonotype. The CDR3 region is CASSGSFGAGNQPQHF. CDR3 bases: TGTGCCAGCAGCGGAAGTTTTGGGGCAGGCAATCAGCCCCAGCATTTT. The chain couples TRBV6-5 to TRBJ1-5, with TRBD1 as a possible D gene (5 bases). This CDR3 has 16 residues. Trimming shortened V by 6 bases and J by 2 bases, and 17 bases separated the two germline ends. Germline V gene lookup returns CDR1 MNHEY and CDR2 SVGAGI.

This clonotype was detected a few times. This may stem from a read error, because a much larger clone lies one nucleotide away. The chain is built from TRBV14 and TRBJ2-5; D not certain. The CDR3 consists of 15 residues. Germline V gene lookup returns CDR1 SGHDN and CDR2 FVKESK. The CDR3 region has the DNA TGTGCCAGCAGCCAAGTTAAGGGTGTGATGGAGACCCCGTACTTC. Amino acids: CASSQVKGVMETPYF.

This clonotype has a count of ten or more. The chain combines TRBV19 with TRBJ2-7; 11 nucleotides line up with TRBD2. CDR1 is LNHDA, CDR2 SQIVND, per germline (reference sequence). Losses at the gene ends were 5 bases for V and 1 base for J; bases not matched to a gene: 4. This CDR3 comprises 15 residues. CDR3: CASSQLAGASYEQYF. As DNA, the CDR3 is TGTGCCAGTAGTCAACTAGCGGGAGCTTCCTACGAGCAGTACTTC.

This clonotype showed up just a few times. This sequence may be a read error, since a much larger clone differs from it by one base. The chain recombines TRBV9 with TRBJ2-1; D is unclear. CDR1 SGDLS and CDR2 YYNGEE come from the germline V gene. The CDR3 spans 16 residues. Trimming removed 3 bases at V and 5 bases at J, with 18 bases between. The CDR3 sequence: CASSALGSLPNNEQFF. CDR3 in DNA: TGTGCCAGCAGCGCTCTCGGGTCCCTGCCTAACAATGAGCAGTTCTTC.

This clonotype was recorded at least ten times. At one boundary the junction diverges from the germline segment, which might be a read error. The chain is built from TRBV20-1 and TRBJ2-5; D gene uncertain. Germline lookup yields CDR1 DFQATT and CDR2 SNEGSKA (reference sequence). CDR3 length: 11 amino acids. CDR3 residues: CSASGSETQSF. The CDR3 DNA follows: TGCAGTGCTAGTGGCAGCGAGACCCAGTCCTTC.

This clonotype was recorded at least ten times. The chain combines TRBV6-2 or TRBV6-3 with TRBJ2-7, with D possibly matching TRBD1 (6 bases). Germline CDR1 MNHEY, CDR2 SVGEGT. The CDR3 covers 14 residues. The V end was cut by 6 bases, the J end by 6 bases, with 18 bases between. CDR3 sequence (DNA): TGTGCCAGCAGGACCCAGACAGGTCTAGGCGAGCAGTACTTC. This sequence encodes CASRTQTGLGEQYF.

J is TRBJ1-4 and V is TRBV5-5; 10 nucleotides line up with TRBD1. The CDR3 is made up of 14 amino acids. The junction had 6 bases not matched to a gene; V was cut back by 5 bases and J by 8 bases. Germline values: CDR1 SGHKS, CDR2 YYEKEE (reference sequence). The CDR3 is CASSPGTGEEKLFF. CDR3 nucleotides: TGTGCCAGCAGTCCCGGGACAGGGGAAGAAAAACTGTTTTTT.

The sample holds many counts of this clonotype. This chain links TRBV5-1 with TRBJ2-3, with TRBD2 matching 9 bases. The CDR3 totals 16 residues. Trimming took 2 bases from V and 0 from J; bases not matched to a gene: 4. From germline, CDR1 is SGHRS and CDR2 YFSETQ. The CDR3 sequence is CASSFRLAASTDTQYF. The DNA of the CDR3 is TGCGCCAGCAGCTTCAGACTAGCGGCTAGCACAGATACGCAGTATTTT.

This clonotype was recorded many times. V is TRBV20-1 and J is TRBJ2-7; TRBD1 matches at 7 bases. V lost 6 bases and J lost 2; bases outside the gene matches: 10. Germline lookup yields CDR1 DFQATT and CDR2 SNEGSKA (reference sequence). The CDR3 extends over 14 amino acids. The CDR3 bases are TGCAGTGCAATTCCGGGACAGTCTCCCTACGAGCAGTACTTC. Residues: CSAIPGQSPYEQYF.

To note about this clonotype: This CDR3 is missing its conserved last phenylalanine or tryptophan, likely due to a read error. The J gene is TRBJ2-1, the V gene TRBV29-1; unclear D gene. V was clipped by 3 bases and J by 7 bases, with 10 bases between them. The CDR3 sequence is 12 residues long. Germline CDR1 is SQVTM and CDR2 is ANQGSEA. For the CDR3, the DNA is TGCAGCGTTGATGGGCGAACAAATGAGCAGTTCTCC. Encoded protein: CSVDGRTNEQFS.

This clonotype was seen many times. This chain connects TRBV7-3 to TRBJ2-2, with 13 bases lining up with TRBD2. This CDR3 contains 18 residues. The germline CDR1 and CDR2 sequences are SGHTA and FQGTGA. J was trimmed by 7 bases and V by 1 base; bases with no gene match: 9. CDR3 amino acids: CASSLNGLAGAGGGELFF. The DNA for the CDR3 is TGTGCCAGCAGCTTAAACGGACTAGCGGGAGCAGGCGGCGGGGAGCTGTTTTTT. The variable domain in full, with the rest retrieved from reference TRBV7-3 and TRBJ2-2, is GAGVSQTPSNKVTEKGKYVELRCDPISGHTALYWYRQSLGQGPEFLIYFQGTGAADDSGLPNDRFFAVRPEGSVSTLKIQRTERGDSAVYLCASSLNGLAGAGGGELFFGEGSRLTVL.

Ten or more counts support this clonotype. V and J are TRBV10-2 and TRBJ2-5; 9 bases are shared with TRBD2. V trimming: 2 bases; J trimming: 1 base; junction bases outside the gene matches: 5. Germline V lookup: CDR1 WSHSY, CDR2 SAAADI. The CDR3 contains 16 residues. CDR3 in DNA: TGCGCCAGCAGTGAGGGTGTAGCGGGAGCCCAAGAGACCCAGTACTTC. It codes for CASSEGVAGAQETQYF.

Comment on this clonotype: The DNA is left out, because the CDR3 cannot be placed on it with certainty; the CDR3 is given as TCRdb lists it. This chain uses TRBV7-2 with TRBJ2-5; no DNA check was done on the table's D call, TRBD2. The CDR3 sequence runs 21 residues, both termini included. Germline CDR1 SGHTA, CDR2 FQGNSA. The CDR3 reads CASSFYICSARDERTTGTQYF.

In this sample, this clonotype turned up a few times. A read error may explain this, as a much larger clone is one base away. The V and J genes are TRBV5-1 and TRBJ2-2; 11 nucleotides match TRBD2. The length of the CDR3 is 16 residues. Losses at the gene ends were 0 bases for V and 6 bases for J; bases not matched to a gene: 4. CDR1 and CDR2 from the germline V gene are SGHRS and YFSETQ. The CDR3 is CASSLVTSGSAGELFF. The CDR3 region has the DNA TGCGCCAGCAGCTTGGTCACTAGCGGGAGCGCCGGGGAGCTGTTTTTT.

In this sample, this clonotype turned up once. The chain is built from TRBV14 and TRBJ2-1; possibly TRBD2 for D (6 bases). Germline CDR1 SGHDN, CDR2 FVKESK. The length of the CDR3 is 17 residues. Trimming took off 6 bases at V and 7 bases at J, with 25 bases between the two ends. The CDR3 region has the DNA TGTGCCAGCAGTCGACATTGGTCGCGGGGTCAGAAGAATGAGCAGTTCTTC. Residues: CASSRHWSRGQKNEQFF.

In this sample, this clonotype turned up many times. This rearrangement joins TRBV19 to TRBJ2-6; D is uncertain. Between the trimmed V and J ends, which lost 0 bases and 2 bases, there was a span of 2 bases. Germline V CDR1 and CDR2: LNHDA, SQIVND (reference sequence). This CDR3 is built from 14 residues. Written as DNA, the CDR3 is TGTGCCAGTAGTATAGAAACTGGGGCCAACGTCCTGACTTTC. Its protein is CASSIETGANVLTF. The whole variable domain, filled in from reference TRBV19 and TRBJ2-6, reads DGGITQSPKYLFRKEGQNVTLSCEQNLNHDAMYWYRQDPGQGLRLIYYSQIVNDFQKGDIAEGYSVSREKKESFPLTVTSAQKNPTAFYLCASSIETGANVLTFGAGSRLTVL.

The CDR3 DNA is TGTGCCAGCAGCGGACTCGGGGTTGAAGCTTTCTTT. It codes for CASSGLGVEAFF. V usage is TRBV9 and J usage is TRBJ1-1; D uncertain. The CDR3 totals 12 residues. Trimming stripped 3 bases from V and 7 bases from J, with 10 bases between. CDR1 SGDLS and CDR2 YYNGEE come from the germline V gene.

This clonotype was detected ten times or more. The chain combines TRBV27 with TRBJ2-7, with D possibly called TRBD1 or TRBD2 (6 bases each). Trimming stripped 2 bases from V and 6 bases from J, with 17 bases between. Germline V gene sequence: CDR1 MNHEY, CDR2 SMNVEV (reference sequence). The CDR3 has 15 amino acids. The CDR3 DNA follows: TGTGCCAGCAGTTTAAAGGTCCGGGGGCAGAGCGAGCAGTACTTC. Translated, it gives CASSLKVRGQSEQYF.

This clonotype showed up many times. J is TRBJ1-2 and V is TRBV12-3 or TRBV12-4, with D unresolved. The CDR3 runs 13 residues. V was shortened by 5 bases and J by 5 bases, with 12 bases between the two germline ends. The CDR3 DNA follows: TGTGCCAGCAGTATGGAGTCTCATTATGGCTACACCTTC. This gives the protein CASSMESHYGYTF.

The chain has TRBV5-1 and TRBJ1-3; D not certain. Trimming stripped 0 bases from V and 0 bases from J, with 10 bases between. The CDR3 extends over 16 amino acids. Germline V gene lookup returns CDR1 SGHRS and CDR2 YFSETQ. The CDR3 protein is CASSLGGYNSGNTIYF. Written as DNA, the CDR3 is TGCGCCAGCAGCTTGGGGGGTTACAACTCTGGAAACACCATATATTTT.

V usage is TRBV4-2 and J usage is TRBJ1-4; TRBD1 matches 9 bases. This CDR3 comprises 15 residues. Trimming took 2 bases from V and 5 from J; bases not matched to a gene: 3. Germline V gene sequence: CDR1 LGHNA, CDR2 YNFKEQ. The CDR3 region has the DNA TGTGCCAGCAGCCAACTACAGGGGGCGAATGAAAAACTGTTTTTT. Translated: CASSQLQGANEKLFF.

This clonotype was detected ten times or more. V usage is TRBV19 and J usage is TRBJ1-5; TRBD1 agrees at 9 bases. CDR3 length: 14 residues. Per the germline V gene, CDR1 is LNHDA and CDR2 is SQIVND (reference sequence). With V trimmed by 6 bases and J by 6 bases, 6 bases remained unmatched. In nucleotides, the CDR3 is TGTGCCAGTAGCTCCGGGACAGGGAGTCAGCCCCAGCATTTT. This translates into CASSSGTGSQPQHF.